This T cell receptor beta chain was documented in a study of regulatory and conventional T cells in RAG deficiency. Study-level points and caveats: Shorter CDR3s in all patient subsets; >85% Treg-Tconv overlap in Omenn. Shannon entropy fell and Simpson indices rose in RAG-deficient patients. Omenn syndrome and CID/AS patients had roughly 92-fold fewer unique Treg TCR beta sequences, versus around 9.8-fold elsewhere.

This CDR3 comprises 15 residues. In germline, CDR1 is SEHNR, CDR2 FQNEAQ (reference sequence). V was pared by 2 bases and J by 6 bases, with 5 bases of the junction left unmatched. Conventional CD4+ T cells were sorted from blood as CD25-low CD127-high cells. Libraries were prepared by immunoSEQ multiplex PCR; TCRdb keeps only in-frame clonotypes and omits some of them. The table records fewer than 40,000 clones, 96% of them present only once. As for this clone: The target antigen is unknown.

These records were also assigned to another study, of regulatory T cells. From that paper: Amplification used 52 TRBV primers and 13 TRBJ primers. Skewed V and J usage and few unique V-J pairs marked patient repertoires, most in Tregs.

Sequencing was carried out using CD25- CD4+ T cells sorted from blood. The rearrangement links TRBV7-9 to TRBJ1-2; 11 nucleotides line up with TRBD1. The clonotype was recovered from a human donor in good health. CDR3 sequence: CASSLMGQGDDGYTF. CDR3 bases: TGTGCCAGCAGCTTAATGGGACAGGGGGACGATGGCTACACCTTC.